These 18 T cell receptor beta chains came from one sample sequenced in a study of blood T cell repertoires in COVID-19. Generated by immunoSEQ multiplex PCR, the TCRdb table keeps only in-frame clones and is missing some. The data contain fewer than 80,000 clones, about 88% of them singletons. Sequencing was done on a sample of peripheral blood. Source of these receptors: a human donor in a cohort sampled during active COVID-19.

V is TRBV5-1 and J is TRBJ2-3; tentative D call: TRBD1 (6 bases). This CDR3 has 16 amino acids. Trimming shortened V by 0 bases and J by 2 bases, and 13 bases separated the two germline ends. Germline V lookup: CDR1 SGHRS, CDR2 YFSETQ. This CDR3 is CASSLGGQRSTDTQYF. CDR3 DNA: TGCGCCAGCAGCTTGGGGGGACAAAGGTCCACAGATACGCAGTATTTT.

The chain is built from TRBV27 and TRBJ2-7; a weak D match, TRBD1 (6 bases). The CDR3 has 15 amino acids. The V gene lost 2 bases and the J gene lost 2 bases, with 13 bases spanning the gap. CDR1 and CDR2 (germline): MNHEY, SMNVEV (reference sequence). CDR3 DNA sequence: TGTGCCAGCAGTTTAGCGTCTCAGGGGCCCTACGAGCAGTACTTC. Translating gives CASSLASQGPYEQYF.

DNA of the CDR3: TGTGCCTGGAGTGTTAGTCAGGGTAAAGGCTACACCTTC. Residues: CAWSVSQGKGYTF. The chain has TRBV30 and TRBJ1-2; TRBD1 might be the D (5 bases). V dropped 0 bases and J dropped 8 bases, with 13 bases sitting between them. This CDR3 has 13 residues. Germline assignment: CDR1 GTSNPN and CDR2 SVGIG (reference sequence).

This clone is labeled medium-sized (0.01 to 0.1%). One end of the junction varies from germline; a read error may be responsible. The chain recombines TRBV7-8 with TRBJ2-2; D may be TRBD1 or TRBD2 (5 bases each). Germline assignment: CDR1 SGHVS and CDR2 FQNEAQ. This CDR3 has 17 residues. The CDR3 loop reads CASSLAPGFEKTGELFF. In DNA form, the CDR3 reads TGTGCCAGCAGCCTAGCACCAGGGTTCGAAAAGACCGGGGAGCTGTTTTTT.

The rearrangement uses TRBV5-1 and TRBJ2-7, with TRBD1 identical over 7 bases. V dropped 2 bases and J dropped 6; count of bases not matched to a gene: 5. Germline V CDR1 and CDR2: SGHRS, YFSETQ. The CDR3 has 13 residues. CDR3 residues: CASSFNAGGEQYF. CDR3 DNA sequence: TGCGCCAGCAGCTTCAACGCAGGGGGCGAGCAGTACTTC.

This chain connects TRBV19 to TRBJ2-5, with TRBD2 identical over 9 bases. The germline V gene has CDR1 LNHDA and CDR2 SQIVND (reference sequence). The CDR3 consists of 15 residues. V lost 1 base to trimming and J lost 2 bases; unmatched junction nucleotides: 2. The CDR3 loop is CASSIGTSEQETQYF. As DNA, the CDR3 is TGTGCCAGTAGTATAGGGACTAGCGAACAAGAGACCCAGTACTTC. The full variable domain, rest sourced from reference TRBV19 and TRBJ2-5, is DGGITQSPKYLFRKEGQNVTLSCEQNLNHDAMYWYRQDPGQGLRLIYYSQIVNDFQKGDIAEGYSVSREKKESFPLTVTSAQKNPTAFYLCASSIGTSEQETQYFGPGTRLLVL.

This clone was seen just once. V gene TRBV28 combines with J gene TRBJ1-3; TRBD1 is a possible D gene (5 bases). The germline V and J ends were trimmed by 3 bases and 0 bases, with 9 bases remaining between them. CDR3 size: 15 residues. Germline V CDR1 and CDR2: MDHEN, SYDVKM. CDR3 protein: CASSFQGGSGNTIYF. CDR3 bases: TGTGCCAGCAGTTTTCAGGGTGGCTCTGGAAACACCATATATTTT.

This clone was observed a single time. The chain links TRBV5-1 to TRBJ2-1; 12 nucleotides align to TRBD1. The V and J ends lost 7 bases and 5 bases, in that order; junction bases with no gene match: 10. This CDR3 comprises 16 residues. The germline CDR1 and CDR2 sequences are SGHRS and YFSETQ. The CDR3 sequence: CASGPGQGALDNEQFF. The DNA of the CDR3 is TGCGCCAGCGGCCCGGGACAGGGGGCTTTGGACAATGAGCAGTTCTTC.

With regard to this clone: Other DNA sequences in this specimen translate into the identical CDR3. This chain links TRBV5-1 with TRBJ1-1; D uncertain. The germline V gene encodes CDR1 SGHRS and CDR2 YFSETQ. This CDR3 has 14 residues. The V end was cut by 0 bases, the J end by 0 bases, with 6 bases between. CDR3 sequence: CASSLGQVNTEAFF. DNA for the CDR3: TGCGCCAGCAGCTTGGGACAAGTGAACACTGAAGCTTTCTTT.

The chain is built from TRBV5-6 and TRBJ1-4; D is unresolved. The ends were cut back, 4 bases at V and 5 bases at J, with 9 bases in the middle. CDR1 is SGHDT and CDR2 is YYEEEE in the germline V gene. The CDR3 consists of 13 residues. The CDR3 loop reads CASSRGLNEKLFF. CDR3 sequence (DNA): TGTGCCAGCAGCCGAGGGCTGAATGAAAAACTGTTTTTT.

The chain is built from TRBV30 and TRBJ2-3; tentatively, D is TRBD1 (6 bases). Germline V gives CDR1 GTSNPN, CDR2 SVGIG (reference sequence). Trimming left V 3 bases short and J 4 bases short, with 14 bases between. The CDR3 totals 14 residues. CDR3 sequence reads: CAWSGQGRADTQYF. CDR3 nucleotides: TGTGCCTGGAGCGGTCAGGGGCGGGCAGATACGCAGTATTTT.

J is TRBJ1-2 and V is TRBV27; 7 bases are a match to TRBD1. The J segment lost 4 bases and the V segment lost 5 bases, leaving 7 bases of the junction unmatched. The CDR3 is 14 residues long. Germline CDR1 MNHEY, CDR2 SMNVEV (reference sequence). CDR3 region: CASSPLQGGYGYTF. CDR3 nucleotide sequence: TGTGCCAGCAGTCCCCTCCAGGGGGGCTATGGCTACACCTTC.

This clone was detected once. The CDR3 DNA reads as TGTGCCAGCAGCTTAGGAAGGGGTGGCAATCAGCCCCAGCATTTT. This codes for CASSLGRGGNQPQHF. The chain is built from TRBV7-6 and TRBJ1-5; maybe TRBD1 (5 bases). Germline loops: CDR1 SGHVS, CDR2 FNYEAQ. The CDR3 is 15 amino acids. Trimming removed 1 base from V and 2 bases from J, with 9 bases in between.

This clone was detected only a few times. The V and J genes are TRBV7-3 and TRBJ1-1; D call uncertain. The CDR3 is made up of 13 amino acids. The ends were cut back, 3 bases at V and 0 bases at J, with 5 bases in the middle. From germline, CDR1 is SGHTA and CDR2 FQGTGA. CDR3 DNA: TGTGCCAGCAGCTTTAATTTGAACACTGAAGCTTTCTTT. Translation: CASSFNLNTEAFF.

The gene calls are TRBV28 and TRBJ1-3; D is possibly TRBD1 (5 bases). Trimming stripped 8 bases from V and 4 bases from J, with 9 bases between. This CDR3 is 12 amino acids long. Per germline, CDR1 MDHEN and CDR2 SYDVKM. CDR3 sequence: CASSGSGNTIYF. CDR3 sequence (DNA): TGTGCCAGCTCAGGGTCAGGAAACACCATATATTTT.

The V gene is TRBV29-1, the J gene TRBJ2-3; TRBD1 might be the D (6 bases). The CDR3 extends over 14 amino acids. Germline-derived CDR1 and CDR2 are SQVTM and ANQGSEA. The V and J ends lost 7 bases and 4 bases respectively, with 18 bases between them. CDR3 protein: CSGAGDTSPDTQYF. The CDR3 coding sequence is TGCAGCGGGGCCGGGGACACCTCACCAGATACGCAGTATTTT.

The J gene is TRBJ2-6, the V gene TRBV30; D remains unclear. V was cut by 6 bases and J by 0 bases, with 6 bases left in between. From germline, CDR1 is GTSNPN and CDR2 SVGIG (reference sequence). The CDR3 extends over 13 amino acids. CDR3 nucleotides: TGTGCCTGTACTCGCTCTGGGGCCAACGTCCTGACTTTC. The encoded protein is CACTRSGANVLTF.

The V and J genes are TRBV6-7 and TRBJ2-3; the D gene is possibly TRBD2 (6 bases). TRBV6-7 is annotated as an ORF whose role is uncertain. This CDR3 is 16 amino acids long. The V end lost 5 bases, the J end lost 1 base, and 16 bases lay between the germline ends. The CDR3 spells CASSNREGGGTDTQYF. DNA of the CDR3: TGTGCCAGCAGTAACAGAGAAGGAGGGGGCACAGATACGCAGTATTTT.